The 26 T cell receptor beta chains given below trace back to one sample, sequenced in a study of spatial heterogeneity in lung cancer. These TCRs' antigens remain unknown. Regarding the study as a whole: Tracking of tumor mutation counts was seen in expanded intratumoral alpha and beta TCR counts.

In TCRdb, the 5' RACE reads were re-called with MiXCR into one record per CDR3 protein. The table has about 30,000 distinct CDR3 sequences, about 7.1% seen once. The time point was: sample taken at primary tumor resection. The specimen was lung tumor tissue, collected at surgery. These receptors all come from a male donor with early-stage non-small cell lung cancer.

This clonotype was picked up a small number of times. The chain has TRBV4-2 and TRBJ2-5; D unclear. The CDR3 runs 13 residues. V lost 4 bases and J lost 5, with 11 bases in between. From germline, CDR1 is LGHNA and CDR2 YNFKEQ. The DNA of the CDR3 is TGTGCCAGCAGCCTGCATCGGGTGGAGACCCAGTACTTC. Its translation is CASSLHRVETQYF.

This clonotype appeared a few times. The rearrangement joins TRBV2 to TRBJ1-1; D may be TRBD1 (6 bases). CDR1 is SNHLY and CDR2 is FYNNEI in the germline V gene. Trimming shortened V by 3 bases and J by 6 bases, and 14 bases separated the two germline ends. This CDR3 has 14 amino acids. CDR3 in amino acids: CASSEGGALPEAFF. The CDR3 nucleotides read TGTGCCAGCAGTGAGGGGGGGGCGCTCCCTGAAGCTTTCTTT.

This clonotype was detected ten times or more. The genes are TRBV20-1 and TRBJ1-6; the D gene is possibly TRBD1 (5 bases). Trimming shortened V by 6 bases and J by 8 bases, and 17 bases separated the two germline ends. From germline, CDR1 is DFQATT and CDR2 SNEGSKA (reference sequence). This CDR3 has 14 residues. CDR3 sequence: CSALVGQGDSPLHF. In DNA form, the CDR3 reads TGCAGTGCCCTGGTGGGGCAGGGCGATTCACCCCTCCACTTT.

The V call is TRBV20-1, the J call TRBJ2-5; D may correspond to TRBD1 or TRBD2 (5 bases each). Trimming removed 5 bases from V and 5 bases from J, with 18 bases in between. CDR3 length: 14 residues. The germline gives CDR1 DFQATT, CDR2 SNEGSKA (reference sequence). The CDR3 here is CSALERGTDETQYF. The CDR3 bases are TGCAGTGCTCTAGAGAGGGGTACAGATGAGACCCAGTACTTC.

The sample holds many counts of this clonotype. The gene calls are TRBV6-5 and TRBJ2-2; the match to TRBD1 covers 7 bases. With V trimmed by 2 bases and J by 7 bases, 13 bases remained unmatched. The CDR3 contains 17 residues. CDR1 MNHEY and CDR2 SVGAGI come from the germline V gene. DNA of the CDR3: TGTGCCAGCAGTTACCGACTCGACAGGGACCGGGACGGGGAGCTGTTTTTT. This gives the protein CASSYRLDRDRDGELFF.

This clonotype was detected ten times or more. CDR3 sequence (DNA): TGCAGTGCTAGAGCCCTCAGGGATCCCTATGGCTACACCTTC. Encoded protein: CSARALRDPYGYTF. V usage is TRBV20-1 and J usage is TRBJ1-2; TRBD1 is a possible D gene (5 bases). With 1 base removed from V and 4 bases from J, the gap between germline ends came to 13 bases. CDR1 is DFQATT, CDR2 SNEGSKA, per germline (reference sequence). The CDR3 runs to 14 residues.

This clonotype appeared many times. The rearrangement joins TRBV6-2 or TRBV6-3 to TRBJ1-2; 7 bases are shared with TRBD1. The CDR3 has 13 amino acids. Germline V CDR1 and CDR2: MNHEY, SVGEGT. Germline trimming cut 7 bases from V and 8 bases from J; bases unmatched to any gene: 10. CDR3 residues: CASTGEGAQGYTF. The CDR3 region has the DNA TGTGCCAGCACCGGAGAGGGGGCTCAAGGCTACACCTTC.

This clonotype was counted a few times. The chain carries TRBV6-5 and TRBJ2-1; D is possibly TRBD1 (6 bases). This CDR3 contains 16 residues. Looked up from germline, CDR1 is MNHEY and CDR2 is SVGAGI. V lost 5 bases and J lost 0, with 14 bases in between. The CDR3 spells CASSHRAVSSYNEQFF. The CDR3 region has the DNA TGTGCCAGCAGTCACAGGGCGGTGAGCTCCTACAATGAGCAGTTCTTC.

CDR3 residues: CASSSGSQGEQYF. Written as DNA, the CDR3 is TGCGCCAGCAGCTCGGGTTCCCAAGGGGAGCAGTACTTC. The V gene is TRBV5-1, the J gene TRBJ2-7; D ambiguous. This CDR3 contains 13 residues. In germline, CDR1 is SGHRS, CDR2 YFSETQ. Deletions cut 3 bases from V and 7 bases from J, with 14 bases between.

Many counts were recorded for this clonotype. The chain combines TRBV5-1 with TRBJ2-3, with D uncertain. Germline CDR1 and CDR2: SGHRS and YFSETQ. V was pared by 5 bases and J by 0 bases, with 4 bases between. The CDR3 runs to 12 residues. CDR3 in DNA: TGCGCCAGCAGGTCTAGCACAGATACGCAGTATTTT. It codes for CASRSSTDTQYF.

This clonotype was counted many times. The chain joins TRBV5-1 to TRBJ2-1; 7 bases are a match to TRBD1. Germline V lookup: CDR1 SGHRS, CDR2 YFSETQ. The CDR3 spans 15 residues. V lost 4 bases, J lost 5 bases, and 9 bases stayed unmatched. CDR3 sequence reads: CASSTGTASHNEQFF. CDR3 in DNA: TGCGCCAGCAGCACCGGGACAGCTTCTCACAATGAGCAGTTCTTC.

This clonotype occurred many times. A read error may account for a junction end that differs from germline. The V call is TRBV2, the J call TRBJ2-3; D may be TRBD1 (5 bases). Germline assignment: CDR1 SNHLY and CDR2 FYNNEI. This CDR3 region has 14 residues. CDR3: CACSERGRADTQYF. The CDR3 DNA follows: TGTGCCTGCAGTGAAAGGGGAAGGGCAGATACGCAGTATTTT.

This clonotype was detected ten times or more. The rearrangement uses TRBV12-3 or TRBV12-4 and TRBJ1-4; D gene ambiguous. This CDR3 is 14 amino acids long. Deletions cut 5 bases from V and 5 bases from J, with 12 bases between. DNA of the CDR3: TGTGCCAGCAGTCTTACGGCCTCAAATGAAAAACTGTTTTTT. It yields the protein CASSLTASNEKLFF.

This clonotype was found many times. In DNA, the CDR3 is TGCGCCAGCAGCCCGGAGACAGGGTTGGGTGAAAAACTGTTTTTT. The encoded protein is CASSPETGLGEKLFF. The rearrangement uses TRBV5-1 and TRBJ1-4, with 7 nucleotides matching TRBD1. The J segment lost 7 bases and the V segment lost 4 bases, leaving 10 bases of the junction unmatched. Germline CDR1 SGHRS, CDR2 YFSETQ. This CDR3 comprises 15 residues.

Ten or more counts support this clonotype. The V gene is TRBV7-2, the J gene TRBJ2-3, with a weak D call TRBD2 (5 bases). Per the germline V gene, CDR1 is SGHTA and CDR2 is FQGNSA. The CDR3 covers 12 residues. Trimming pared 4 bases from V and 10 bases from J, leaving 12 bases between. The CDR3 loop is CASSYPLRAQYF. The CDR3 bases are TGTGCCAGCAGCTATCCGTTGAGGGCGCAGTATTTT. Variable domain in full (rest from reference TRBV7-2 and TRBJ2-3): GAGVSQSPSNKVTEKGKDVELRCDPISGHTALYWYRQSLGQGLEFLIYFQGNSAPDKSGLPSDRFSAERTGGSVSTLTIQRTQQEDSAVYLCASSYPLRAQYFGPGTRLTVL.

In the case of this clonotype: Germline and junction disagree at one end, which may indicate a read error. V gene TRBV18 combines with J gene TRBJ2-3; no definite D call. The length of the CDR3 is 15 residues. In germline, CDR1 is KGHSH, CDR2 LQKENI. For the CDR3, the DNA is TGTACCAGCTCACCAGGACGGGCCTGGGAAGGTACGCAGTATTTT. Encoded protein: CTSSPGRAWEGTQYF.

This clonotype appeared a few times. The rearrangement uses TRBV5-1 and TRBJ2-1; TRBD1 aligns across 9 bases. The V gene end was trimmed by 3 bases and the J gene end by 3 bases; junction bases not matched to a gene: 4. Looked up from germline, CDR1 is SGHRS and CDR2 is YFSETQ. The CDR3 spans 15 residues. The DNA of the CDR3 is TGCGCCAGCAGCTCCGGGACAGGGAACTACAATGAGCAGTTCTTC. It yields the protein CASSSGTGNYNEQFF.

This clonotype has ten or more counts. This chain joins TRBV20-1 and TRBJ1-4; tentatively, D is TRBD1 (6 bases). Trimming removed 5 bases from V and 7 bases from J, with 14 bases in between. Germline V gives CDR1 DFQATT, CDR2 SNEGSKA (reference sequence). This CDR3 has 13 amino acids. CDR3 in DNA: TGCAGTGCTTGGACAGCGGAGGGTGAAAAACTGTTTTTT. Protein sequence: CSAWTAEGEKLFF.

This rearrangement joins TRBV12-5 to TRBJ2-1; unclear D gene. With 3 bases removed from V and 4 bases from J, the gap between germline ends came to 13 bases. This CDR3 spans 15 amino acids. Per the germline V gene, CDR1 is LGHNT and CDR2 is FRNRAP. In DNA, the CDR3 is TGTGCTAGTGGTTTTGAGACACAAACTTACAATGAGCAGTTCTTC. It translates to CASGFETQTYNEQFF.

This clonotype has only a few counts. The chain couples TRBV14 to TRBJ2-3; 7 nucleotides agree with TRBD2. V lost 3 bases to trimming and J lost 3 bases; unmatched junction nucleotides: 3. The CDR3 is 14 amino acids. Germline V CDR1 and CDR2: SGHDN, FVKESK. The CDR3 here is CASSQLRGTDTQYF. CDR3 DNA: TGTGCCAGCAGCCAGCTGCGGGGGACAGATACGCAGTATTTT. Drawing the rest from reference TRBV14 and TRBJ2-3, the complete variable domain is EAGVTQFPSHSVIEKGQTVTLRCDPISGHDNLYWYRRVMGKEIKFLLHFVKESKQDESGMPNNRFLAERTGGTYSTLKVQPAELEDSGVYFCASSQLRGTDTQYFGPGTRLTVL.

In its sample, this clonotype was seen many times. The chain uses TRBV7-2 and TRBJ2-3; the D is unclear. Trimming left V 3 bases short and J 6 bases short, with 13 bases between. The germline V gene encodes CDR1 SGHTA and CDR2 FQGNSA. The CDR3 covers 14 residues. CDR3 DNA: TGTGCCAGCAGCTTTCGAGGTCCCCCGGATACGCAGTATTTT. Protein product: CASSFRGPPDTQYF.

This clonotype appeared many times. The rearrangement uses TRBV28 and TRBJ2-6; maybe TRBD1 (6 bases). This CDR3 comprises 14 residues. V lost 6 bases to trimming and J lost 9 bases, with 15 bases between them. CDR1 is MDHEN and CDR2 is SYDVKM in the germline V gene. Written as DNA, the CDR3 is TGTGCCAGCAGGCTGAGTGGGGGCCGCAACGTCCTGACTTTC. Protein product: CASRLSGGRNVLTF.

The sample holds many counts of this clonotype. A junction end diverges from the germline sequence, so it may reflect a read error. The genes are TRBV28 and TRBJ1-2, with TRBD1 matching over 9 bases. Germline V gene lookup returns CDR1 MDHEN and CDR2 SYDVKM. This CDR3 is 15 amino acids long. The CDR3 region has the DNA TGTGCCAGCAGTCTTGCCGACGGGACAGGGTATGACTACACCTTC. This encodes CASSLADGTGYDYTF.

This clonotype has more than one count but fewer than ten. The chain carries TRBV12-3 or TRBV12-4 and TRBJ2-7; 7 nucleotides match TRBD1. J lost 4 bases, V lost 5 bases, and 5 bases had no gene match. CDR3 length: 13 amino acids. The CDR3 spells CASSPGQSYEQYF. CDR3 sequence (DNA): TGTGCCAGCAGTCCGGGACAGAGTTACGAGCAGTACTTC.

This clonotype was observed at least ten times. CDR3 sequence (DNA): TGCGCCAGCAGCTTGGAGAGCCCGAACTATGGCTACACCTTC. The encoded protein is CASSLESPNYGYTF. The chain combines TRBV5-1 with TRBJ1-2, with D unclear. This CDR3 is built from 14 residues. The V and J ends lost 0 bases and 2 bases respectively, with 8 bases between them. Per the germline V gene, CDR1 is SGHRS and CDR2 is YFSETQ.

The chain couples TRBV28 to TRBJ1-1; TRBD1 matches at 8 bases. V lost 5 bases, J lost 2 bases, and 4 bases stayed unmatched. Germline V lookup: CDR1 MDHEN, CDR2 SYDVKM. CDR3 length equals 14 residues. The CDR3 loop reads CASSRQGSNTEAFF. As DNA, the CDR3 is TGTGCCAGCAGTAGACAGGGGAGTAACACTGAAGCTTTCTTT.